This T cell receptor beta chain was recovered during a study of early T cells in non-severe SARS-CoV-2 infection (dated by TCRdb to about 2021). Context from the whole study: TCR sequencing used bulk RNA from unsorted whole blood, so alpha and beta chains could not be paired. The paper as a whole reports these results and caveats: Matching against VDJdb was skewed toward anti-spike CD8 responses, likely underestimated virus-specific expansions, and missed private and CD4 specificities.

A case-control design nested within a healthcare worker cohort in London, UK, was used, with weekly nasopharyngeal swab PCR tests and blood sampling performed. Healthcare workers were recruited between 23 and 31 March 2020, during the week of the UK lockdown, and were followed weekly for up to roughly 16 weeks. Measured from the cysteine to the phenylalanine, the CDR3 is 11 residues long. CDR3 DNA only is kept here, 33 bases in frame from base 1. At the junction V is shortened by 2 bases and J by 11 bases, with 9 bases in between. Receptors were amplified or captured by 5' RACE. This sample was sequenced with a NextSeq 500. To correct for sequencing error and PCR bias, the TCR library protocol tagged individual cDNA molecules with unique molecular identifiers. Sequencing covered both TCR alpha and beta chains, and within each sample the abundances of alpha and beta sequences were tightly co-correlated. Regarding the original processing steps: V gene, J gene and CDR3 annotation of TCR sequences was performed with Decombinator V4. TCRs were defined as expanded if a significant change between any two time points was detected under a Poisson model with p below 0.0001. TCR abundances were normalised to the total number of TCRs sequenced in each sample and reported as counts per million. MAIT TCRs were defined by TRAV1-2 paired with TRAJ12, TRAJ20 or TRAJ33, and iNKT TCRs by TRAV10 paired with TRAJ18. A search of VDJdb, accessed on 1 November 2021, was run for TCRs annotated to CMV, EBV and SARS-CoV-2, with TCRs annotated for multiple antigens excluded. Using fastp at Q25 and MiXCR, TCRdb reprocessed the public reads and kept productive beta chains. Each CDR3 protein gets just one entry, which takes the most common genes and DNA from the rows behind it. These V and J calls are TCRdb output, not the study's own analysis. This sample is represented by 35,000 to 55,000 distinct CDR3 sequences; under 30% of them were singletons. 4.6% of the sample rests with the top ten.

This clonotype was counted between two and nine times. The specificity of this receptor is unknown. No base quality values were provided; no much bigger clone lies one nucleotide off. This clonotype was sampled from an adult who was a healthcare worker with PCR-confirmed SARS-CoV-2 infection or an uninfected control (not recorded which). This receptor chain uses TRBV12-3 or TRBV12-4 and TRBJ1-1, with no confident D gene call. Sequencing used whole blood, obtained at baseline. The CDR3 sequence is CASSLRVVAFF. The DNA sequence reads TGTGCCAGCAGTTTACGGGTTGTGGCTTTCTTT.